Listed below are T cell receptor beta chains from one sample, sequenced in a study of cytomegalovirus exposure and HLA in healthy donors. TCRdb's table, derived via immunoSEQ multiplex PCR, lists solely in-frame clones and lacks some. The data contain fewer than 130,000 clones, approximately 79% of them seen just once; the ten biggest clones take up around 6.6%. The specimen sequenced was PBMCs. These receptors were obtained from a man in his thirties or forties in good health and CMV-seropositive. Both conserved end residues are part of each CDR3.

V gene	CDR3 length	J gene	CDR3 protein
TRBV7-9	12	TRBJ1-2	CASSLDRYGYTF
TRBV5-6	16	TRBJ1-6	CASSSQGQSYNSPLHF
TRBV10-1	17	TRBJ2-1	CASSESGGTSSYNEQFF
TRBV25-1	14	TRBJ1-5	CASSEFRSGEPQHF
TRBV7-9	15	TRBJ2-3	CASSLADQALDTQYF
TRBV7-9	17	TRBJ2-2	CASSSGINRGNTGELFF
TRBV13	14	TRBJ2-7	CASSLAGRNYEQYF
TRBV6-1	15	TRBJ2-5	CASSEGVGVRETQYF
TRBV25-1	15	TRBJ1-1	CASSDVQGENTEAFF
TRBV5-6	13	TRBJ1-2	CASSLEQSYGYTF
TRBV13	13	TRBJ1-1	CASSSGRGTEAFF
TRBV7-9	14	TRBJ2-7	CASSPGGRAYEQYF
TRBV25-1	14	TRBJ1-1	CASTRRGGVGRAFF
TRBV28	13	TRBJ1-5	CASTRGCGGPQHF
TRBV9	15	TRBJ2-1	CASSVDQRIVNEQFF
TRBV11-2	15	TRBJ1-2	CASSVIRTGPYGYTF